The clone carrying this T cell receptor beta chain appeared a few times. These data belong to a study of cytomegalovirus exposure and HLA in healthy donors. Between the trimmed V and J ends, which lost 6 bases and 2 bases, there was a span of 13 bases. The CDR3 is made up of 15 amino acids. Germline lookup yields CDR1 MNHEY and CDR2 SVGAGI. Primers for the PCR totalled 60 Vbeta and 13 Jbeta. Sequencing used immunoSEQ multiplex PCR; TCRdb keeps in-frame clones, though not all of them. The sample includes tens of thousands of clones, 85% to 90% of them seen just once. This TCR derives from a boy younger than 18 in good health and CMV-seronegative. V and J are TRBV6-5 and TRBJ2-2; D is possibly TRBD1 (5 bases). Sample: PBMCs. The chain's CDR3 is CASRRQTSNTGELFF. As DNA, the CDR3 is TGTGCCAGCAGAAGACAGACATCAAACACCGGGGAGCTGTTTTTT.